Given below is one T cell receptor beta chain in context. The data originate from a study of OX40 agonist ivuxolimab in advanced cancers. This table comes from immunoSEQ multiplex PCR, and its TCRdb copy is limited to in-frame clones, with some not included. This table holds around 82,000 clones, just over 85% found once. The CDR3 runs to 17 residues. Germline V gene sequence: CDR1 KGHSH, CDR2 LQKENI. The V gene end was trimmed by 2 bases and the J gene end by 8 bases; junction bases not matched to a gene: 13. This TCR was recovered from an adult with an advanced solid tumor such as melanoma, head and neck, liver or kidney cancer. The gene calls are TRBV18 and TRBJ1-4; 8 bases map to TRBD1. Specimen: CD4+ or CD8+ T cells sorted from blood, collected in a trial of the OX40 agonist ivuxolimab. CDR3 sequence: CASSPTPVGQGGEKLFF. CDR3 coding DNA: TGTGCCAGCTCACCAACGCCTGTAGGACAGGGTGGGGAAAAACTGTTTTTT.